These 29 T cell receptor beta chains came from one sample sequenced in a study of blood T cell repertoires in COVID-19. Produced via immunoSEQ multiplex PCR; TCRdb's table is partial and in-frame only. The sample contains approximately 200,000 clones, 70% to 90% of which appear only once. Material: peripheral blood. The source is a man in his forties with acute or convalescent COVID-19.

The rearrangement links TRBV3-1 (or the pseudogene TRBV3-2) to TRBJ2-5; no clear D. CDR1 is LGHDT and CDR2 is YNNKEL in the germline V gene (reference sequence). Trimming stripped 5 bases from V and 4 bases from J, with 5 bases between. The CDR3 is 11 amino acids. CDR3 nucleotides: TGTGCCAGCAGCGAGCGAGAGACCCAGTACTTC. It yields the protein CASSERETQYF.

Worth noting for this clone: Other nucleotide sequences from this sample produce the same CDR3. The CDR3 region is CASSLGQNQPQHF. DNA of the CDR3: TGCGCCAGCAGCTTGGGACAGAATCAGCCCCAGCATTTT. The chain employs TRBV5-1 and TRBJ1-5; possible D gene TRBD1, 5 bases. CDR1 is SGHRS and CDR2 is YFSETQ in the germline V gene. Deletions cut 0 bases from V and 4 bases from J, with 5 bases between. CDR3 length equals 13 residues.

This clone was seen just once. V and J are TRBV6-6 and TRBJ1-1; D is possibly TRBD1 (6 bases). The CDR3 is 14 residues long. The germline V and J ends were trimmed by 4 bases and 4 bases, with 13 bases remaining between them. Germline assignment: CDR1 MNHNY and CDR2 SVGAGI (reference sequence). The CDR3 bases are TGTGCCAGCAGTTTCAATCAGGGGAGCACTGAAGCTTTCTTT. Residues: CASSFNQGSTEAFF.

The rearrangement links TRBV6-5 to TRBJ2-3; the D gene is possibly TRBD1 (5 bases). This CDR3 has 14 residues. Trimming shortened V by 0 bases and J by 5 bases, and 9 bases separated the two germline ends. CDR1 is MNHEY, CDR2 SVGAGI, per germline. The CDR3 loop is CASSYSGLGDTQYF. The CDR3 nucleotides are TGTGCCAGCAGTTACTCGGGGCTGGGAGATACGCAGTATTTT.

The J gene is TRBJ2-5, the V gene TRBV29-1; TRBD2 matches 12 bases. Trimming at V came to 1 base and at J to 3 bases, leaving 0 bases not matched to a gene. This CDR3 contains 14 residues. Germline CDR1 SQVTM, CDR2 ANQGSEA. CDR3 in DNA: TGCAGCGTTGAAGGGACTAGCGGGGAAGAGACCCAGTACTTC. Translation gives CSVEGTSGEETQYF.

This chain links TRBV29-1 with TRBJ2-7; D may be TRBD2 (6 bases). V was cut by 5 bases and J by 2 bases, with 22 bases left in between. The germline V gene has CDR1 SQVTM and CDR2 ANQGSEA. The CDR3 length is 16 residues. DNA of the CDR3: TGCAGCGTTCGATTTATTTGGGGGGATCTCACCTACGAGCAGTACTTC. As protein: CSVRFIWGDLTYEQYF.

The rearrangement links TRBV11-2 to TRBJ1-1; the D is unclear. The CDR3 runs 13 residues. V was trimmed by 5 bases and J by 3 bases, leaving 10 bases between them. Looked up from germline, CDR1 is SGHAT and CDR2 is FQNNGV. The CDR3 sequence: CASSPTRYTEAFF. In DNA form, the CDR3 reads TGTGCCAGCAGCCCGACAAGGTACACTGAAGCTTTCTTT.

V usage is TRBV11-2 and J usage is TRBJ2-3; TRBD2 aligns across 7 bases. CDR1 SGHAT and CDR2 FQNNGV come from the germline V gene. This CDR3 spans 14 amino acids. The ends lost 6 bases at V and 1 base at J; junction bases unmatched: 4. The CDR3 loop is CASSGREGTDTQYF. The CDR3 DNA is TGTGCCAGCAGTGGACGGGAGGGCACAGATACGCAGTATTTT.

The chain has TRBV2 and TRBJ2-5; TRBD2 matches at 8 bases. CDR1 SNHLY and CDR2 FYNNEI come from the germline V gene. The CDR3 runs 11 residues. Losses at the gene ends were 8 bases for V and 4 bases for J; bases not matched to a gene: 0. The CDR3 region is CASRGGETQYF. CDR3 coding DNA: TGTGCCAGCCGGGGGGGAGAGACCCAGTACTTC.

V and J are TRBV19 and TRBJ2-3; 8 bases match TRBD1. Germline V gene data show CDR1 as LNHDA and CDR2 as SQIVND (reference sequence). With V trimmed by 4 bases and J by 3 bases, 6 bases remained unmatched. CDR3 length: 15 amino acids. The CDR3 loop reads CASSTHRGWTDTQYF. CDR3 bases: TGTGCCAGTAGTACTCACAGGGGGTGGACAGATACGCAGTATTTT.

In DNA form, the CDR3 reads TGTGCCAGCAGCTTGACAGGGGACTACGAGCAGTACTTC. Its translation is CASSLTGDYEQYF. This chain joins TRBV5-4 and TRBJ2-7, with 7 bases matching TRBD1. This CDR3 spans 13 amino acids. CDR1 is SGHNT and CDR2 is YYREEE in the germline V gene (reference sequence). With V trimmed by 1 base and J by 3 bases, 1 base remained unmatched.

The CDR3 DNA reads TGTGCCTGGAGTAAAGATAACGGGGACAATCAGCCCCAGCATTTT. It encodes CAWSKDNGDNQPQHF. This chain connects TRBV30 to TRBJ1-5; unclear D gene. V lost 2 bases and J 3 bases, leaving 14 bases between the germline ends. The germline V gene has CDR1 GTSNPN and CDR2 SVGIG (reference sequence). The length of the CDR3 is 15 residues.

This sequence joins TRBV2 and TRBJ2-2; the D gene is possibly TRBD2 (5 bases). This CDR3 spans 16 amino acids. CDR1 is SNHLY, CDR2 FYNNEI, per germline. V was pared by 7 bases and J by 0 bases, with 15 bases between. Written as DNA, the CDR3 is TGTGCCAGCACTCAAGGGAGAGGGCCGAACACCGGGGAGCTGTTTTTT. As protein: CASTQGRGPNTGELFF.

This clone showed up just once. This sequence joins TRBV2 and TRBJ2-7; TRBD1 agrees at 7 bases. This CDR3 is 12 amino acids long. V shed 6 bases, J shed 3 bases, and the junction held 2 bases outside the gene matches. CDR1 SNHLY and CDR2 FYNNEI come from the germline V gene. Here the CDR3 reads CASRGTVYEQYF. The DNA for the CDR3 is TGTGCCAGCAGGGGGACAGTCTACGAGCAGTACTTC.

The chain links TRBV5-1 to TRBJ1-5; a weak D match, TRBD1 (6 bases). Germline V gene sequence: CDR1 SGHRS, CDR2 YFSETQ. The CDR3 is 15 residues long. Between the trimmed V and J ends, which lost 4 bases and 4 bases, there was a span of 15 bases. The CDR3 reads CASSLGTLSNQPQHF. CDR3 nucleotide sequence: TGCGCCAGCAGCCTCGGGACACTTTCTAATCAGCCCCAGCATTTT.

The chain uses TRBV6-2 or TRBV6-3 and TRBJ1-5; tentatively, D is TRBD1 (5 bases). The CDR3 is 13 amino acids. With 5 bases removed from V and 4 bases from J, the gap between germline ends came to 9 bases. In germline, CDR1 is MNHEY, CDR2 SVGEGT. DNA for the CDR3: TGTGCCAGCAGTCTCCGGGGGAATCAGCCCCAGCATTTT. Its translation: CASSLRGNQPQHF.

The V call is TRBV18, the J call TRBJ1-6; possible D gene TRBD1, 6 bases. CDR1 and CDR2 from the germline V gene are KGHSH and LQKENI. This CDR3 comprises 13 residues. V was pared by 6 bases and J by 8 bases, with 11 bases between. The CDR3 sequence is CASSREGDSPLHF. CDR3 coding DNA: TGTGCCAGCTCCCGTGAGGGGGATTCACCCCTCCACTTT.

The chain recombines TRBV7-6 with TRBJ1-6; 8 bases match TRBD1. The CDR3 loop spans 14 amino acids. The germline gives CDR1 SGHVS, CDR2 FNYEAQ. V was clipped by 5 bases and J by 7 bases; unmatched bases: 4. The CDR3 reads CASSPTGVNSPLHF. The CDR3 DNA follows: TGTGCCAGCAGCCCGACAGGGGTAAATTCACCCCTCCACTTT.

This clone has a handful of counts. The gene calls are TRBV5-1 and TRBJ1-4; no firm D call. This CDR3 contains 17 residues. Germline V CDR1 and CDR2: SGHRS, YFSETQ. V was shortened by 0 bases and J by 2 bases, with 14 bases between the two germline ends. The CDR3 spells CASSLGRGVGTNEKLFF. DNA for the CDR3: TGCGCCAGCAGCTTGGGACGGGGTGTGGGCACTAATGAAAAACTGTTTTTT.

V usage is TRBV6-5 and J usage is TRBJ2-7; D gene unclear. V gave up 6 bases and J gave up 7 bases, with 19 bases separating them. Germline CDR1 and CDR2: MNHEY and SVGAGI. CDR3 length: 14 amino acids. The CDR3 sequence: CASSLELRPREQYF. Here the CDR3 DNA reads TGTGCCAGCAGCTTGGAGCTGAGGCCCCGGGAGCAGTACTTC.

This chain joins TRBV14 and TRBJ2-3, with D maybe TRBD2 (5 bases). CDR3 length: 16 amino acids. V lost 1 base, J lost 1 base, and 12 bases lay in between. Germline V gives CDR1 SGHDN, CDR2 FVKESK. The CDR3 sequence is CASSQAFGKGTDTQYF. The CDR3 DNA reads TGTGCCAGCAGCCAAGCCTTCGGGAAAGGCACAGATACGCAGTATTTT.

The V gene is TRBV5-1, the J gene TRBJ2-3, with unresolved D. V lost 3 bases and J lost 1, with 6 bases in between. Looked up from germline, CDR1 is SGHRS and CDR2 is YFSETQ. CDR3 size: 13 residues. The CDR3 DNA is TGCGCCAGCAGCTCGACTGGCACAGATACGCAGTATTTT. Its protein product is CASSSTGTDTQYF.

V is TRBV27 and J is TRBJ1-2; maybe TRBD1 (5 bases). Germline V gene sequence: CDR1 MNHEY, CDR2 SMNVEV (reference sequence). The CDR3 is 15 residues long. V was clipped by 3 bases and J by 6 bases, with 17 bases between them. CDR3 DNA: TGTGCCAGCAGTTTTTATATGGAGGGGAAGGATGGCTACACCTTC. It specifies CASSFYMEGKDGYTF.

V is TRBV18 and J is TRBJ1-6; 9 positions agree with TRBD1. Germline-derived CDR1 and CDR2 are KGHSH and LQKENI. J was trimmed by 9 bases and V by 6 bases; bases with no gene match: 9. The CDR3 length is 15 residues. In DNA form, the CDR3 reads TGTGCCAGCTCTCTGGGACAGGGCAGCATTTCACCCCTCCACTTT. Translated: CASSLGQGSISPLHF. Full variable domain (rest looked up from reference TRBV18 and TRBJ1-6): NAGVMQNPRHLVRRRGQEARLRCSPMKGHSHVYWYRQLPEEGLKFMVYLQKENIIDESGMPKERFSAEFPKEGPSILRIQQVVRGDSAAYFCASSLGQGSISPLHFGNGTRLTVT.

This sequence joins TRBV6-4 and TRBJ2-7; 7 bases are a match to TRBD2. Germline CDR1 and CDR2: MRHNA and SNTAGT. The J segment lost 4 bases and the V segment lost 9 bases, leaving 9 bases of the junction unmatched. CDR3 length: 13 amino acids. This CDR3 reads CASVEAGRYEQYF. CDR3 in DNA: TGTGCCAGTGTCGAAGCGGGGAGGTACGAGCAGTACTTC.

The chain combines TRBV5-4 with TRBJ1-1; D is undetermined. The germline V and J ends were trimmed by 0 bases and 4 bases, with 10 bases remaining between them. The CDR3 is 14 residues long. From germline, CDR1 is SGHNT and CDR2 YYREEE (reference sequence). This CDR3 reads CASSLDGPRTEAFF. DNA of the CDR3: TGTGCCAGCAGCTTGGATGGGCCGCGCACTGAAGCTTTCTTT.

V usage is TRBV5-4 and J usage is TRBJ1-6, with 7 bases aligning to TRBD1. Germline assignment: CDR1 SGHNT and CDR2 YYREEE (reference sequence). There are 14 residues in the CDR3. Germline trimming cut 4 bases from V and 9 bases from J; bases unmatched to any gene: 7. The CDR3, as DNA: TGTGCCAGCAGCGTTCCGGGACAGCCTTCACCCCTCCACTTT. Translated: CASSVPGQPSPLHF.

The chain employs TRBV2 and TRBJ2-2; 8 bases fit TRBD2. Germline V gene lookup returns CDR1 SNHLY and CDR2 FYNNEI. The ends lost 7 bases at V and 1 base at J; junction bases unmatched: 2. The CDR3 covers 14 residues. CDR3 nucleotide sequence: TGTGCCAGCATGGGACTAGGGAACACCGGGGAGCTGTTTTTT. Translating it yields CASMGLGNTGELFF.

The V call is TRBV5-1, the J call TRBJ1-5; 10 nucleotides line up with TRBD1. This CDR3 region has 15 residues. Germline CDR1 is SGHRS and CDR2 is YFSETQ. The J segment lost 1 base and the V segment lost 4 bases, leaving 2 bases of the junction unmatched. In DNA form, the CDR3 reads TGCGCCAGCAGCACGGGACAGGGGAGCAATCAGCCCCAGCATTTT. It encodes CASSTGQGSNQPQHF.